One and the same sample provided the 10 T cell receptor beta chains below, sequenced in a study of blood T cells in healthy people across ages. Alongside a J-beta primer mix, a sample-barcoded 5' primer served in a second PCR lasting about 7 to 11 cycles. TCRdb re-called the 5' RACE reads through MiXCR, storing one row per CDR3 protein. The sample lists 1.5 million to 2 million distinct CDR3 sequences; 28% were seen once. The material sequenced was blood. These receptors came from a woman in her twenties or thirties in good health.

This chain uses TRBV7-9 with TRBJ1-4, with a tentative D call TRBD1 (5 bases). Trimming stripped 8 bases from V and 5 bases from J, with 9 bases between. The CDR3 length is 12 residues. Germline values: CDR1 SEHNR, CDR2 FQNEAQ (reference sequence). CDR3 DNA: TGTGCCAGCCGGGGCTTCAATGAAAAACTGTTTTTT. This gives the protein CASRGFNEKLFF.

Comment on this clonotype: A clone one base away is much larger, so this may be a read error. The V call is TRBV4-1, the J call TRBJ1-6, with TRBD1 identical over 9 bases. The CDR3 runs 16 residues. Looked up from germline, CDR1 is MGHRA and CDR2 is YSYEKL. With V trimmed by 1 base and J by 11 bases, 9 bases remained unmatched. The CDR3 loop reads CASSQGVDRGDPPLHF. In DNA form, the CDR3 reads TGCGCCAGCAGCCAAGGGGTGGACAGGGGCGATCCACCCCTCCACTTT.

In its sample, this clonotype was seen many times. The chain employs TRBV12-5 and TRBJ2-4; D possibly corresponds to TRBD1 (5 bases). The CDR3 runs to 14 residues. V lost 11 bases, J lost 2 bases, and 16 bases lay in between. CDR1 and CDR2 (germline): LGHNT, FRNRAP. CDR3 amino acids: CAGNTRQTKNIQYF. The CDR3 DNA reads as TGTGCTGGGAATACCCGACAGACCAAAAACATTCAGTACTTC.

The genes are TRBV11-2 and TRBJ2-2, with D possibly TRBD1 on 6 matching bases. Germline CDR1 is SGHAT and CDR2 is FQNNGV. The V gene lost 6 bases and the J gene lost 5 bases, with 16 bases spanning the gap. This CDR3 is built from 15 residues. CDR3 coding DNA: TGTGCCAGCAGTCTCACCGGGACATTGACCGGGGAGCTGTTTTTT. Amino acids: CASSLTGTLTGELFF.

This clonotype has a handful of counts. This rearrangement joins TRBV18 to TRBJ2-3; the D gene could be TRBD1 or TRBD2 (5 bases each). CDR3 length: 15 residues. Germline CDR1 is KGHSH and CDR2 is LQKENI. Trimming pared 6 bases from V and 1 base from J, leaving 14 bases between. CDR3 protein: CASSGTFEGTDTQYF. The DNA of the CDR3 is TGTGCCAGCTCGGGGACGTTTGAAGGCACAGATACGCAGTATTTT. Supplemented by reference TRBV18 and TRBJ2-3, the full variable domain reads NAGVMQNPRHLVRRRGQEARLRCSPMKGHSHVYWYRQLPEEGLKFMVYLQKENIIDESGMPKERFSAEFPKEGPSILRIQQVVRGDSAAYFCASSGTFEGTDTQYFGPGTRLTVL.

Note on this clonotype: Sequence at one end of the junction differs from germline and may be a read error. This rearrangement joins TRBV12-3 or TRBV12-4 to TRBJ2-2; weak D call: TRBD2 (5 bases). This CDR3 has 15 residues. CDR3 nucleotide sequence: TGTGCCAGCAGTTTTCGGAGAGGGAGACCCGGGGAGCTGTTGTTT. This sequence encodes CASSFRRGRPGELLF.

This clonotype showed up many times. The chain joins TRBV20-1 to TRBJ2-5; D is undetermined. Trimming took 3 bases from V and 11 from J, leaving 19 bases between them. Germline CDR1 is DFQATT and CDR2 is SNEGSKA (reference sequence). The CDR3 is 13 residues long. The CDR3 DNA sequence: TGCAGTGCTAGGGGTGACACAGAGTTGGAGCAGTACTTC. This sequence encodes CSARGDTELEQYF.

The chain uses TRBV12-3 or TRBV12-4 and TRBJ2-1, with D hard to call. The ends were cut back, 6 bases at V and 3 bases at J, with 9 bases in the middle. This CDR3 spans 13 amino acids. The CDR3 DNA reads TGTGCCAGCAGCCCCCCGGTCTACAATGAGCAGTTCTTC. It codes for CASSPPVYNEQFF.

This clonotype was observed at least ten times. For the CDR3, the DNA is TGTGCCAGCTCACCATCGCCCGGGGACTATGGCTACACCTTC. Protein product: CASSPSPGDYGYTF. This chain links TRBV18 with TRBJ1-2; no definite D call. Germline V gene sequence: CDR1 KGHSH, CDR2 LQKENI. This CDR3 has 14 residues. Trimming removed 2 bases at V and 3 bases at J, with 10 bases between.

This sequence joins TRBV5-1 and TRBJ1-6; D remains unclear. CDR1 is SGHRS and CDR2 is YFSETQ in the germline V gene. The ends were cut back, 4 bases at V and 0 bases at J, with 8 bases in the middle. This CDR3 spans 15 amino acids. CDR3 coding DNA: TGCGCCAGCAGCATCGGGAGCTCCTATAATTCACCCCTCCACTTT. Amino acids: CASSIGSSYNSPLHF.